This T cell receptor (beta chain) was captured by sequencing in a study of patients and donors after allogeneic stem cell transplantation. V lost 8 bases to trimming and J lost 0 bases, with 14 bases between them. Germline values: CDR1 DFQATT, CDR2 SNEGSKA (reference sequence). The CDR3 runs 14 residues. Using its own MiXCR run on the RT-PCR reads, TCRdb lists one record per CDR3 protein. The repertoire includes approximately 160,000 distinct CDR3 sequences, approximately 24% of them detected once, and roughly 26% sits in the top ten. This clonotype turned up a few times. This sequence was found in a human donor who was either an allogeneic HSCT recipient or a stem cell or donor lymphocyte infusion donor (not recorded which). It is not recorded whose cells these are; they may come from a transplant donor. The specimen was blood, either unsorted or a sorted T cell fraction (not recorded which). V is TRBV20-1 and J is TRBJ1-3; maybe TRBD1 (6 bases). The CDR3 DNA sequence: TGCAGTACAGGGTCCCCGGTCTCTGGAAACACCATATATTTT. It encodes CSTGSPVSGNTIYF.